This entry lists 10 T cell receptor beta chains sequenced from one sample in a study of cytomegalovirus exposure and HLA in healthy donors. The primer mix had 60 Vbeta and 13 Jbeta primers. Clones were sequenced by immunoSEQ multiplex PCR, and TCRdb holds only the in-frame ones, with some missing. The sample holds about 120,000 clones, around 74% seen once. The sequencing input was PBMCs. Every receptor here comes from a woman younger than 30 in good health and CMV-seronegative.

V usage is TRBV7-9 and J usage is TRBJ2-7; D possibly corresponds to TRBD2 (7 bases). V was cut by 4 bases and J by 3 bases, with 13 bases left in between. The V gene's germline CDR1 is SEHNR and CDR2 FQNEAQ (reference sequence). The CDR3 consists of 14 residues. As DNA, the CDR3 is TGTGCCAGCAGCTCCTCGGGGGGCTTCTACGAGCAGTACTTC. Translating it yields CASSSSGGFYEQYF.

This sequence joins TRBV28 and TRBJ1-3; D remains unclear. Germline CDR1 is MDHEN and CDR2 is SYDVKM. Between the trimmed V and J ends, which lost 2 bases and 3 bases, there was a span of 17 bases. The CDR3 sequence is 17 residues long. The CDR3: CASSLSLGEFGGNTIYF. For the CDR3, the DNA is TGTGCCAGCAGTTTAAGCCTCGGGGAATTTGGTGGAAACACCATATATTTT.

The V gene is TRBV21-1, the J gene TRBJ2-3; TRBD2 was called by the table and not checked on the DNA. TRBV21-1 is termed a pseudogene. This CDR3 has 20 residues. The CDR3 DNA is TGTGCCAGCAGCAGATACAGGGAATATAGCGGGCTCAAACGGGCAGATACGCAGTATTTT. Its protein is CASSRYREYSGLKRADTQYF.

A few counts support this clone. The genes are TRBV9 and TRBJ1-4; a possible D gene is TRBD1 (5 bases). This CDR3 has 15 amino acids. V was pared by 0 bases and J by 2 bases, with 8 bases between. From germline, CDR1 is SGDLS and CDR2 YYNGEE. The CDR3 DNA reads TGTGCCAGCAGCGTAGGGTGGGGCACTAATGAAAAACTGTTTTTT. It yields the protein CASSVGWGTNEKLFF.

This sequence joins TRBV28 and TRBJ2-7, with D perhaps matching TRBD2 (5 bases). The CDR3 consists of 15 residues. Germline loops: CDR1 MDHEN, CDR2 SYDVKM. Between the trimmed V and J ends, which lost 6 bases and 3 bases, there was a span of 18 bases. In nucleotides, the CDR3 is TGTGCCAGCAGGTCATCATGGACGGGGAGCTACGAGCAGTACTTC. It specifies CASRSSWTGSYEQYF. Together with reference TRBV28 and TRBJ2-7, the CDR3 gives the full variable domain: DVKVTQSSRYLVKRTGEKVFLECVQDMDHENMFWYRQDPGLGLRLIYFSYDVKMKEKGDIPEGYSVSREKKERFSLILESASTNQTSMYLCASRSSWTGSYEQYFGPGTRLTVT.

The genes are TRBV2 and TRBJ2-7; D might be TRBD1 (6 bases). V lost 8 bases and J 0 bases, leaving 14 bases between the germline ends. This CDR3 is built from 14 residues. Germline V gene data show CDR1 as SNHLY and CDR2 as FYNNEI. The CDR3 loop reads CASRSTGYSYEQYF. The DNA of the CDR3 is TGTGCCAGCCGTTCCACAGGGTACTCCTACGAGCAGTACTTC. The full variable domain, with the rest looked up from reference TRBV2 and TRBJ2-7, is EPEVTQTPSHQVTQMGQEVILRCVPISNHLYFYWYRQILGQKVEFLVSFYNNEISEKSEIFDDQFSVERPDGSNFTLKIRSTKLEDSAMYFCASRSTGYSYEQYFGPGTRLTVT.

The chain employs TRBV15 and TRBJ2-7; D may be TRBD2 (5 bases). Germline loops: CDR1 LNHNV, CDR2 YYDKDF (reference sequence). The CDR3 sequence is 13 residues long. V dropped 4 bases and J dropped 7 bases, with 14 bases sitting between them. The CDR3 coding sequence is TGTGCCACCAGCAAAGAAAGAGGGCCAGAGCAGTACTTC. Encoded protein: CATSKERGPEQYF.

V usage is TRBV6-1 and J usage is TRBJ1-1, with D possibly being TRBD1 (6 bases). V was trimmed by 6 bases and J by 9 bases, leaving 23 bases between them. This CDR3 has 15 residues. From germline, CDR1 is MNHNS and CDR2 SASEGT. The CDR3 loop is CASSHYGQPGNQAFF. The CDR3 coding sequence is TGTGCCAGCAGCCACTATGGACAGCCCGGGAATCAAGCTTTCTTT.

The rearrangement links TRBV9 to TRBJ1-4; D unclear. Trimming removed 7 bases at V and 5 bases at J, with 15 bases between. Germline values: CDR1 SGDLS, CDR2 YYNGEE. The CDR3 is 14 residues long. The CDR3 spells CASAPGTVNEKLFF. Written as DNA, the CDR3 is TGTGCCAGCGCACCGGGAACCGTAAATGAAAAACTGTTTTTT.

The rearrangement links TRBV4-2 to TRBJ2-7; TRBD1 aligns across 9 bases. The V gene's germline CDR1 is LGHNA and CDR2 YNFKEQ. CDR3 length: 17 amino acids. The trim removed 0 bases at V and 5 bases at J, leaving 11 bases unmatched. The CDR3 region is CASSQDWAFTGGNEQYF. DNA of the CDR3: TGTGCCAGCAGCCAAGATTGGGCGTTCACAGGGGGCAACGAGCAGTACTTC.